Below, one T cell receptor (beta chain) is given with its context. It lacks a known antigen. No quality values exist for individual bases; no much larger clone is one base distant. The method behind the library was the immunoSEQ multiplex PCR assay. TCRdb re-hosts the immuneACCESS table, in-frame sequences only. Its copies lack some clones; in the studies checked, an unresolved V gene accounts for under half of them, and the cause for the rest is not known. Within this sample are around 95,000 clones, with 85% to 95% of them counted one time only. The ten largest clones add up to about 1.6% of the sample. From the cysteine through the phenylalanine, the CDR3 covers 14 amino acids. This entry keeps only the CDR3 DNA: 42 bases, framed from base 1. The germline V gene encodes CDR1 SGHRS and CDR2 YFSETQ. For this chain, trimming is 4 bases at the V end and 4 bases at the J end, and the number of junction bases without a gene match is 2.

This specimen comes from a study of T cell changes during pregnancy in multiple sclerosis (dated 2019 in TCRdb). Regarding the study in general: The study looked at changes in the T cell repertoire across pregnancy in women with multiple sclerosis.

Here the chain combines TRBV5-1 and TRBJ2-2, and TRBD2 aligns with 9 junction nucleotides. The sequence was collected from a female donor in good health, enrolled as a control in a pregnancy study. The specimen comprised peripheral blood, sampled after pregnancy. Here is the DNA: TGCGCCAGCAGCCTTAGCGGGAGCACCGGGGAGCTGTTTTTT. Its coded protein is CASSLSGSTGELFF.